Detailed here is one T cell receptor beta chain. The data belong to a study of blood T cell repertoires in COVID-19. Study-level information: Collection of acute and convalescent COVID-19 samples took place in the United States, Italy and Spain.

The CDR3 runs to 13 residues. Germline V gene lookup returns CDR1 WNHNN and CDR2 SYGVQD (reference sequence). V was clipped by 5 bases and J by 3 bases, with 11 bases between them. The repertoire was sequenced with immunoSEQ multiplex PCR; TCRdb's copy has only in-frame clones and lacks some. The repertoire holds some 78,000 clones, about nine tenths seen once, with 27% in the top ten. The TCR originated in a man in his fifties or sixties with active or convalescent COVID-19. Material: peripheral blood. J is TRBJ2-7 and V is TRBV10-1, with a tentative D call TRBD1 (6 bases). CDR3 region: CASSPGQLYEQYF. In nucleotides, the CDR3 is TGCGCCAGCAGTCCGGGACAACTCTACGAGCAGTACTTC.